The 18 T cell receptor beta chains in this list originate from one sample, sequenced in a study of cytomegalovirus exposure and HLA in healthy donors. PCR employed 60 Vbeta and 13 Jbeta primers. Assay used: immunoSEQ multiplex PCR; TCRdb lists only in-frame clones, some missing. The sample includes over 65,000 clones, around 80% of them seen just once. Sequenced input: PBMCs. Source of these receptors: a woman under 40 in good health and CMV-seropositive.

The chain couples TRBV10-3 to TRBJ2-4, with 8 bases aligning to TRBD1. This CDR3 contains 15 residues. The ends lost 5 bases at V and 8 bases at J; junction bases unmatched: 11. Germline V CDR1 and CDR2: ENHRY, SYGVKD. The CDR3 region is CAISLQQGARDIQYF. CDR3 nucleotide sequence: TGTGCCATCAGTCTACAGCAGGGGGCGAGGGACATTCAGTACTTC.

The CDR3 DNA is TGTGCCAGCAGCTTAGATCCGTGGACAGCAAACATTCAGTACTTC. It translates to CASSLDPWTANIQYF. The V and J genes are TRBV7-9 and TRBJ2-4, with D perhaps matching TRBD1 (6 bases). Trimming cost V 1 base and J 6 bases, with 13 bases left between them. Germline V CDR1 and CDR2: SEHNR, FQNEAQ (reference sequence). The CDR3 contains 15 residues.

This chain uses TRBV5-4 with TRBJ1-4, with D unclear. CDR3 size: 14 residues. Trimming pared 3 bases from V and 1 base from J, leaving 7 bases between. Germline CDR1 reads SGHNT; CDR2 reads YYREEE (reference sequence). The CDR3 nucleotides are TGTGCCAGCAGCTCCGCGGGAACTAATGAAAAACTGTTTTTT. Its translation: CASSSAGTNEKLFF.

The V and J genes are TRBV5-4 and TRBJ2-7; 7 bases are shared with TRBD1. The CDR3 spans 14 residues. V lost 2 bases and J lost 1; bases outside the gene matches: 3. Looked up from germline, CDR1 is SGHNT and CDR2 is YYREEE (reference sequence). The CDR3 reads CASSFDRVSYEQYF. Written as DNA, the CDR3 is TGTGCCAGCAGCTTCGACAGGGTATCCTACGAGCAGTACTTC.

This clone has a handful of counts. V and J are TRBV5-6 and TRBJ1-1; D not resolved. From germline, CDR1 is SGHDT and CDR2 YYEEEE. The V gene lost 10 bases and the J gene lost 2 bases, with 21 bases spanning the gap. The CDR3 is 15 amino acids. CDR3 amino acids: CACGRGQDFNTEAFF. In DNA, the CDR3 is TGTGCCTGCGGGAGAGGGCAGGACTTTAACACTGAAGCTTTCTTT. Supplemented by reference TRBV5-6 and TRBJ1-1, the full variable domain reads DAGVTQSPTHLIKTRGQQVTLRCSPKSGHDTVSWYQQALGQGPQFIFQYYEEEERQRGNFPDRFSGHQFPNYSSELNVNALLLGDSALYLCACGRGQDFNTEAFFGQGTRLTVV.

The gene calls are TRBV7-3 and TRBJ2-5, with D possibly being TRBD2 (5 bases). The V and J ends lost 6 bases and 5 bases respectively, with 13 bases between them. There are 13 residues in the CDR3. Germline V gene lookup returns CDR1 SGHTA and CDR2 FQGTGA. The chain's CDR3 is CASRERADETQYF. Written as DNA, the CDR3 is TGTGCCAGCAGAGAGAGGGCCGACGAGACCCAGTACTTC.

A single count supports this clone. The chain is built from TRBV11-2 and TRBJ1-1, with D possibly TRBD1 on 5 matching bases. V was shortened by 2 bases and J by 1 base, with 11 bases between the two germline ends. The CDR3 is 15 amino acids. The germline gives CDR1 SGHAT, CDR2 FQNNGV. CDR3 nucleotides: TGTGCCAGCAGCTTAAATAAGGGGCGGAACACTGAAGCTTTCTTT. Protein: CASSLNKGRNTEAFF.

Concerning this clone: The conserved closing phenylalanine or tryptophan is absent in this CDR3, likely reflecting a read error. The chain joins TRBV5-6 to TRBJ2-7, with D possibly matching TRBD2 (5 bases). The germline V gene encodes CDR1 SGHDT and CDR2 YYEEEE. This CDR3 is 15 amino acids long. V dropped 4 bases and J dropped 8 bases, with 22 bases sitting between them. The DNA for the CDR3 is TGTGCCAGCAGCCCTGGACTGGGAGCCCACGACCAGCAGTACCTC. This gives the protein CASSPGLGAHDQQYL.

The V and J genes are TRBV7-9 and TRBJ2-3; 14 nucleotides agree with TRBD2. V lost 3 bases and J lost 7; bases outside the gene matches: 3. The CDR3 has 15 amino acids. Germline V lookup: CDR1 SEHNR, CDR2 FQNEAQ (reference sequence). CDR3 in DNA: TGTGCCAGCAGCTTGACTAGCGGGAGGGTAAATACGCAGTATTTT. Translated: CASSLTSGRVNTQYF.

J is TRBJ1-2 and V is TRBV5-6; D is unresolved. The CDR3 has 15 residues. Trimming took off 4 bases at V and 0 bases at J, with 13 bases between the two ends. Germline V gives CDR1 SGHDT, CDR2 YYEEEE. The CDR3 DNA is TGTGCCAGCAGCCCAGACAAGGATTCTAACTATGGCTACACCTTC. As protein: CASSPDKDSNYGYTF.

The chain uses TRBV4-1 and TRBJ2-5, with 12 nucleotides matching TRBD2. CDR3 size: 15 residues. Looked up from germline, CDR1 is MGHRA and CDR2 is YSYEKL. With 0 bases clipped from V and 8 bases from J, the junction kept 4 bases outside the gene matches. CDR3 protein: CASSQETGLAGTQYF. CDR3 bases: TGCGCCAGCAGCCAAGAAACTGGACTAGCGGGAACCCAGTACTTC.

The J gene is TRBJ2-2, the V gene TRBV7-9; 9 nucleotides agree with TRBD2. There are 15 residues in the CDR3. J was trimmed by 5 bases and V by 5 bases; bases with no gene match: 6. The germline V gene encodes CDR1 SEHNR and CDR2 FQNEAQ (reference sequence). In DNA, the CDR3 is TGTGCCAGCAGCCGGACTAGCGTGGGGACCGGGGAGCTGTTTTTT. Translated: CASSRTSVGTGELFF.

This clone has only a few counts. The chain is built from TRBV5-6 and TRBJ2-2; no definite D call. The CDR3 sequence is 16 residues long. V was cut by 0 bases and J by 3 bases, with 12 bases left in between. Germline V gene sequence: CDR1 SGHDT, CDR2 YYEEEE. The CDR3 loop is CASSLGTLGYTGELFF. As DNA, the CDR3 is TGTGCCAGCAGCTTGGGAACCCTCGGGTACACCGGGGAGCTGTTTTTT.

The chain is built from TRBV2 and TRBJ1-2; TRBD1 aligns across 7 bases. Germline loops: CDR1 SNHLY, CDR2 FYNNEI. V was pared by 6 bases and J by 1 base, with 5 bases of the junction left unmatched. This CDR3 has 14 amino acids. CDR3 nucleotides: TGTGCCAGCAGGGGACAGTCCCATAACTATGGCTACACCTTC. It codes for CASRGQSHNYGYTF. Drawing the rest from reference TRBV2 and TRBJ1-2, the complete variable domain is EPEVTQTPSHQVTQMGQEVILRCVPISNHLYFYWYRQILGQKVEFLVSFYNNEISEKSEIFDDQFSVERPDGSNFTLKIRSTKLEDSAMYFCASRGQSHNYGYTFGSGTRLTVV.

The V gene is TRBV4-3, the J gene TRBJ2-5; possible D gene TRBD1, 6 bases. This CDR3 has 19 residues. The germline V and J ends were trimmed by 0 bases and 2 bases, with 22 bases remaining between them. CDR1 and CDR2 (germline): LGHNA, YSLEER. CDR3 amino acids: CASSQELVRTLTGQETQYF. The CDR3 DNA is TGCGCCAGCAGCCAAGAACTGGTTAGGACCTTGACAGGACAAGAGACCCAGTACTTC.

As concerns this clone: One end of the junction fails to match germline, which may point to a read error. The V gene is TRBV29-1, the J gene TRBJ2-7; 7 positions agree with TRBD1. The germline V gene has CDR1 SQVTM and CDR2 ANQGSEA. CDR3 length: 13 amino acids. This CDR3 is CSVEGDSAYGQYF. CDR3 nucleotide sequence: TGCAGCGTTGAAGGGGACAGTGCCTACGGGCAGTACTTC.

The rearrangement links TRBV15 to TRBJ2-7; TRBD1 agrees at 7 bases. This CDR3 is 18 amino acids long. V lost 5 bases and J lost 2; bases outside the gene matches: 18. Germline values: CDR1 LNHNV, CDR2 YYDKDF (reference sequence). CDR3 DNA: TGTGCCACCAGCCGGCACCCCTCCTGGACAGGTGGGGCCTACGAGCAGTACTTC. Protein sequence: CATSRHPSWTGGAYEQYF.

The chain couples TRBV7-6 to TRBJ2-1; no reliable D call. Germline-derived CDR1 and CDR2 are SGHVS and FNYEAQ. The V gene lost 5 bases and the J gene lost 1 base, with 15 bases spanning the gap. CDR3 length: 16 amino acids. CDR3 loop: CASSPRLTESYNEQFF. The CDR3 DNA follows: TGTGCCAGCAGCCCACGACTGACGGAGTCCTACAATGAGCAGTTCTTC. The complete variable domain, with remaining parts taken from reference TRBV7-6 and TRBJ2-1, reads GAGVSQSPRYKVTKRGQDVALRCDPISGHVSLYWYRQALGQGPEFLTYFNYEAQQDKSGLPNDRFSAERPEGSISTLTIQRTEQRDSAMYRCASSPRLTESYNEQFFGPGTRLTVL.